Each of the 8 T cell receptor beta chains below was sequenced from the same sample in a study of cytomegalovirus exposure and HLA in healthy donors. PCR employed 60 Vbeta and 13 Jbeta primers. Generated by immunoSEQ multiplex PCR, the TCRdb table keeps only in-frame clones and is missing some. The data show some 120,000 clones, with over 60% seen just once and 5.8% held by the top ten. Sequencing was carried out using PBMCs. Receptors were obtained from a man between 18 and 35 years old in good health and CMV-seropositive.

The chain recombines TRBV7-2 with TRBJ2-7; D may be TRBD2 (7 bases). Deletions cut 9 bases from V and 5 bases from J, with 26 bases between. CDR1 is SGHTA and CDR2 is FQGNSA in the germline V gene. The CDR3 has 16 residues. The CDR3 here is CASNEGGRESLHEQYF. CDR3 in DNA: TGTGCCAGTAATGAAGGGGGGCGGGAGAGTCTGCACGAGCAGTACTTC.

The V call is TRBV28, the J call TRBJ1-1; possible D gene TRBD1, 6 bases. The V gene's germline CDR1 is MDHEN and CDR2 SYDVKM. V shed 11 bases and J shed 1 base, with 14 bases lying between them. This CDR3 has 13 amino acids. CDR3 nucleotides: TGTGCCGGAAACAGGGTTGGGAACACTGAAGCTTTCTTT. This gives the protein CAGNRVGNTEAFF.

In DNA form, the CDR3 reads TGTGCCTGGACGACAGGGGTCGTGGCCCAGTACTTC. As protein: CAWTTGVVAQYF. The chain is built from TRBV30 and TRBJ2-5; 8 positions match TRBD1. J gave up 9 bases and V 4 bases, and 7 bases lay outside the gene matches. CDR1 is GTSNPN, CDR2 SVGIG, per germline (reference sequence). This CDR3 comprises 12 residues.

In its sample, this clone was seen once. The J gene is TRBJ1-5, the V gene TRBV4-1; TRBD1 is a possible D gene (6 bases). Germline V gene data show CDR1 as MGHRA and CDR2 as YSYEKL. V was pared by 0 bases and J by 4 bases, with 10 bases between. The CDR3 is made up of 15 amino acids. Here the CDR3 DNA reads TGCGCCAGCAGCCAAGAAAGGACAGCAAATCAGCCCCAGCATTTT. This gives the protein CASSQERTANQPQHF.

The V call is TRBV2, the J call TRBJ2-1; TRBD1 matches 12 bases. This CDR3 spans 14 amino acids. The V gene's germline CDR1 is SNHLY and CDR2 FYNNEI. Trimming at V came to 6 bases and at J to 10 bases, leaving 7 bases not matched to a gene. CDR3 bases: TGTGCCAGCAGGTCGGGACAGGGGGCATGGGAGCAGTTCTTC. Amino acid sequence: CASRSGQGAWEQFF.

With respect to this clone: Mismatch with germline at one junction end may stem from a read error. The rearrangement uses TRBV27 and TRBJ2-2; 8 nucleotides agree with TRBD2. Germline assignment: CDR1 MNHEY and CDR2 SMNVEV (reference sequence). CDR3 size: 20 residues. CDR3 sequence: CASRLRGFGGRGVNTGELFF. CDR3 nucleotide sequence: TGTGCCAGCCGTTTAAGAGGGTTTGGCGGGCGGGGGGTGAACACCGGGGAGCTGTTTTTT.

The chain is built from TRBV7-9 and TRBJ2-6, with 7 positions matching TRBD1. The germline V gene encodes CDR1 SEHNR and CDR2 FQNEAQ (reference sequence). Germline trimming cut 5 bases from V and 0 bases from J; bases unmatched to any gene: 4. The CDR3 contains 16 residues. In nucleotides, the CDR3 is TGTGCCAGCAGCCGGGGACAGAACTCTGGGGCCAACGTCCTGACTTTC. Amino acids: CASSRGQNSGANVLTF.

The chain carries TRBV7-6 and TRBJ2-3; 13 nucleotides align to TRBD2. Germline-derived CDR1 and CDR2 are SGHVS and FNYEAQ. Trimming cost V 5 bases and J 2 bases; bases outside gene matches: 4. The CDR3 spans 16 residues. The CDR3 loop is CASSEGLAGVTDTQYF. Here the CDR3 DNA reads TGTGCCAGCAGCGAAGGACTAGCGGGGGTCACAGATACGCAGTATTTT.